This T cell receptor beta chain was sequenced during a study of CXCR3-negative and CXCR3-positive naive CD8 T cells (dated by TCRdb to about 2019). About the investigation overall: In total, about 135 million TRB reads were obtained, or roughly 1.5 +/- 0.3 million reads per library. Diversity and physicochemical repertoire analyses were performed on 11 donors pooled from two independent experiments. For the TRBV-TRBJ cluster analysis, the naive subsets came from roughly 5 donors, while the memory cells came from 3 donors.

The paper as a whole reports these results and caveats: Freshly isolated PBMCs were used for most assays because CXCR3 expression partially decreased after cryopreservation. Because surface CD5, which is linked to self-reactivity in mice, was comparable between the naive subsets, TCR interaction strength was also inferred from the physicochemical properties of TRB CDR3s. TRB CDR3s from CXCR3-positive naive cells showed higher hydrophobicity (lower Kidera factor 4), lower energy, and higher strength and volume indices than CXCR3-negative naive cells. Within the same donor, TRBV-TRBJ usage looked similar between naive CXCR3-negative and CXCR3-positive cells, but memory cells had distinct patterns. Repertoire diversity was comparably high in both naive subsets but much lower in memory CD8+ T cells.

For every CD8+ T cell subset, hundreds of thousands of cells were flow-sorted straight into RLT lysis buffer, and each subset was sorted in triplicate. To exclude memory contaminants, naive CD8+ T cells were stringently defined as CD45RO-CCR7+CD27+CD95-. Standard density gradient centrifugation was used to isolate peripheral blood mononuclear cells from buffy coats. Naive CXCR3-negative and CXCR3-positive CD8+ T cells were flow-sorted on a FACSAria III. Total RNA was extracted from sorted cells using an RNeasy Mini Kit. Data came from a NextSeq 550. The Human TCR Profiling Kit (MiLaboratory) was used to prepare UMI-labeled 5' RACE TRB cDNA libraries. cDNA synthesis used the entire amount of extracted RNA, and PCR amplification then used the entire amount of cDNA produced. Libraries were prepared in parallel with an identical number of PCR cycles. As for the authors' bioinformatics: About 53,000 +/- 9,400 unique UMI-labeled TRB cDNA molecules per library were extracted with MIGEC and MiXCR, with at least two reads per UMI required. On average, around 40,000 +/- 10,000 functional in-frame TRB CDR3 nucleotide clonotypes lacking stop codons were found per library. After downsampling to 5000 UMI-labeled TRB molecules per sample, diversity metrics such as normalized Shannon-Wiener and Chao1 were calculated in VDJtools. Clonotype-size-weighted physicochemical properties of the central five CDR3 residues (interaction energy, strength, volume and Kidera factor 4) were computed in VDJtools. TCRdb reprocessed the reads, and each CDR3 protein sequence is entered once, without DNA. Clone size and V and J calls follow TCRdb, not the original study. The sample table records some 3,500 distinct CDR3 sequences. Approximately 1.7% of the sample is in the top ten clones.

This clonotype ranks as medium-sized (0.01 to 0.1%) by frequency alone, as no count is recorded. Its recognized antigen is unknown. From a lookup of the germline V gene, CDR1 and CDR2 are SQVTM and ANQGSEA. There are 13 amino acids in the CDR3, from cysteine to phenylalanine inclusive. DNA for this receptor is not on file. This receptor was taken from a human donor in good health. Some clones in this sample may be carry-over from other donors' samples. The chain joins TRBV29-1 to TRBJ2-1; checking the TCRdb D call of TRBD1 is not possible without DNA. The sequenced sample was naive CXCR3- CD8+ T cells from blood. What the cell subset or site label conveys for this sample: CD45RO-CCR7+CD27+CD95- naive CD8+ T cells lacking CXCR3 (TNR3-). The CDR3 region has the sequence CSATGGSYNEQFF.